This T cell receptor beta chain was captured by sequencing in a study of blood T cell repertoires in COVID-19. Cohort placement rested on clinical history that participants reported themselves. Methods used by the authors: Amplification of reference gene primers provided the estimated nucleated cell counts. Sequencing used immunoSEQ multiplex PCR; TCRdb keeps in-frame clones, though not all of them. V, J and clone size derive from that table, while D and trimming were established from the DNA sequence. The repertoire holds approximately 260,000 clones, with 80% to 85% as singletons. The CDR3 loop spans 14 amino acids. Trimming took 4 bases from V and 5 from J; bases not matched to a gene: 8. The germline CDR1 and CDR2 sequences are LNHDA and SQIVND (reference sequence).

The sequence was obtained from a man in his fifties who had recovered from COVID-19. The sample comprised PBMCs or T cells enriched from blood (not recorded which). This chain uses TRBV19 with TRBJ2-7, with 7 bases matching TRBD1. CDR3 bases: TGTGCCAGTAGTAGGGGACAGTACGGCGACGAGCAGTACTTC. Translation: CASSRGQYGDEQYF.